The clone carrying this T cell receptor beta chain was observed a handful of times. Antigen: not known. These data originate in a study of identifying expanded T cells in peripheral blood. The study, taken as a whole, reports: Two-week clone count variance significantly increased as total template count grew. Over approximately two and four weeks, about 17 and 20 clones changed, versus roughly 1.1 between replicates.

V shed 4 bases, J shed 4 bases, and the junction held 6 bases outside the gene matches. The CDR3 is made up of 17 amino acids. The germline V gene has CDR1 SGHNT and CDR2 YYREEE (reference sequence). Healthy donors had no documented immune events, such as infections, while sampled. Clones were read by immunoSEQ multiplex PCR, and TCRdb kept only the in-frame ones, dropping some. The top ten clones hold about 4% of a sample with about 91,000 clones, 88% of them seen once. V is TRBV5-4 and J is TRBJ2-2; 14 bases align to TRBD2. Sequenced sample: blood. The sequence came from a person aged 18 to 70 in good health. The CDR3 loop is CASSAGTSGRITGELFF. CDR3 in DNA: TGTGCCAGCAGCGCCGGGACTAGCGGGAGAATCACCGGGGAGCTGTTTTTT.